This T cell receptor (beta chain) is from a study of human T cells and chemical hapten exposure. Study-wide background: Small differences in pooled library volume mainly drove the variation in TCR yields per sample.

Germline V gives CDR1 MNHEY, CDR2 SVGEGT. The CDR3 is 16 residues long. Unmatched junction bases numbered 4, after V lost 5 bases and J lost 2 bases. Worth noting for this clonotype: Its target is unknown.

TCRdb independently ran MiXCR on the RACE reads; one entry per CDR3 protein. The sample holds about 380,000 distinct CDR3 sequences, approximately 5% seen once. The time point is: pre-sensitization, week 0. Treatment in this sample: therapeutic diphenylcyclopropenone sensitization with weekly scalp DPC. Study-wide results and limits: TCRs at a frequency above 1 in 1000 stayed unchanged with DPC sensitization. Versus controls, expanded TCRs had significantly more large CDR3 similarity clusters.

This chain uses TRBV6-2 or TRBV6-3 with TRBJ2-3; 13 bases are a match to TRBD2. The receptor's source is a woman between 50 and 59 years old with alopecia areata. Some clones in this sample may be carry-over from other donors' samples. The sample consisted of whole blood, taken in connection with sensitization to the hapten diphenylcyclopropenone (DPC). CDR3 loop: CASSPGTSGITDTQYF. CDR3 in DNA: TGTGCCAGCAGTCCCGGGACTAGCGGGATCACAGATACGCAGTATTTT.